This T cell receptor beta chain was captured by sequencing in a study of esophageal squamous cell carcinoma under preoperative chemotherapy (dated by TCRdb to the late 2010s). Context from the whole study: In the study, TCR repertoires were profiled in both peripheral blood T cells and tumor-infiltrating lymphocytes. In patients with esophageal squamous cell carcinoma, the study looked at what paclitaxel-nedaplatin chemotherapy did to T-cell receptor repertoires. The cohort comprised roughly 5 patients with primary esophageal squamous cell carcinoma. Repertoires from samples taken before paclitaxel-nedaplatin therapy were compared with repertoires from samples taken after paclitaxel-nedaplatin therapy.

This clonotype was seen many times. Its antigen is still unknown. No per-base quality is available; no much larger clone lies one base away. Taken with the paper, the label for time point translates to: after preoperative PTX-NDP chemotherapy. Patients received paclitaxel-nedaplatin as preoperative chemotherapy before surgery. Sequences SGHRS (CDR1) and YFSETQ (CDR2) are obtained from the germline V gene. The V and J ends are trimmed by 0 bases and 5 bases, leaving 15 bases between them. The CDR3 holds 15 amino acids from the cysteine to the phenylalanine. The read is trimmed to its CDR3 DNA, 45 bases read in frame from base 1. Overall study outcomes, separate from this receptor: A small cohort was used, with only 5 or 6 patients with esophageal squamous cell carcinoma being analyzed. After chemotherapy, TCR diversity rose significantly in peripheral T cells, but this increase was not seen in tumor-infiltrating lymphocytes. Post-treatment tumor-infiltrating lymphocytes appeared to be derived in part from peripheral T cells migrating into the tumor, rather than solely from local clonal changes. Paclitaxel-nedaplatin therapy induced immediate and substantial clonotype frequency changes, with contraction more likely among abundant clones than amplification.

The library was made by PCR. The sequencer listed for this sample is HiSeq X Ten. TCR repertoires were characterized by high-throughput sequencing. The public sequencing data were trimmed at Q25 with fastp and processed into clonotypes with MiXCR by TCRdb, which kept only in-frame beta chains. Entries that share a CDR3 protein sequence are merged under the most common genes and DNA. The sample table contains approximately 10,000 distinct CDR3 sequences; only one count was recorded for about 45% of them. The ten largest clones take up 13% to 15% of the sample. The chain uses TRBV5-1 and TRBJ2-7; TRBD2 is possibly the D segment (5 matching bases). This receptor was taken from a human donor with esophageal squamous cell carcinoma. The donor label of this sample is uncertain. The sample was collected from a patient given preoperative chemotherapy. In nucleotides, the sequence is TGCGCCAGCAGCTTGGATCGGGGAATCAACCACGAGCAGTACTTC. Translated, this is CASSLDRGINHEQYF. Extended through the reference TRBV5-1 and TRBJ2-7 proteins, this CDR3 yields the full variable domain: KAGVTQTPRYLIKTRGQQVTLSCSPISGHRSVSWYQQTPGQGLQFLFEYFSETQRNKGNFPGRFSGRQFSNSRSEMNVSTLELGDSALYLCASSLDRGINHEQYFGPGTRLTVT.